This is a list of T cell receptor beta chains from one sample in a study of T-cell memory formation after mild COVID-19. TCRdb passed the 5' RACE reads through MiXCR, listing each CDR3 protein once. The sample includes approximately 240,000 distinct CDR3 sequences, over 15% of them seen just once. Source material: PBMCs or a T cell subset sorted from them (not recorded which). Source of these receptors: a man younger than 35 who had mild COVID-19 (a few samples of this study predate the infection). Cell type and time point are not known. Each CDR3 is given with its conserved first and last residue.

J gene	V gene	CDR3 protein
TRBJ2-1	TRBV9	CASSVEHSVYNEQFF
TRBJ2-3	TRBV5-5	CASSLLIGATDTQYF
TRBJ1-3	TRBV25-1	CASSELDRGNTIYF
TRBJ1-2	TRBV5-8	CASSMRGYGYTF
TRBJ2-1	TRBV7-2	CASSLGLAGVPEQFF
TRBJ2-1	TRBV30	CAWGQGVGAYNEQFF
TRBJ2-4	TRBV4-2	CASSQALAKNIQYF
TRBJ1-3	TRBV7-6	CASSNRGSGNTIYF
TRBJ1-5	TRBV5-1	CASSSGENQPQHF
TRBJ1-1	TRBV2	CASSDSGRKTEAFF
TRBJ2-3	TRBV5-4	CASSLGQSGDTQYF
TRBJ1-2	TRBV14	CASSQIQGLESGYTF